This T cell receptor (beta chain) was sequenced in a study of T-cell memory formation after mild COVID-19. Study outcomes and limitations: Second-wave clones with a day 37 peak had unconfirmed SARS-CoV-2 specificity. The study found contracting CD4+ clones mainly in CM and EM and contracting CD8+ clones in EMRA. Clones shrinking between day 15 and 85 showed a balanced CD4/CD8 split, and those that grew later tilted toward CD4+.

The CDR3 totals 17 residues. In germline, CDR1 is LGHDT, CDR2 YNNKEL (reference sequence). The V and J ends lost 0 bases and 3 bases, in that order; junction bases with no gene match: 8. TCRdb called the 5' RACE reads again in MiXCR, with one record for every CDR3 protein. The sample carries hundreds of thousands of distinct CDR3 sequences, approximately 27% recorded once. As regards this clonotype: No antigen is known for it.

The chain employs TRBV3-1 and TRBJ2-7, with 10 bases aligning to TRBD2. Sequencing used PBMCs or a T cell subset sorted from them (not recorded which). The origin of this receptor is an adult woman who had mild COVID-19 (a few samples of this study predate the infection). Cell type and time point are not known. CDR3 sequence (DNA): TGTGCCAGCAGCCAAGAATGGGTAGCGGGGGGCTACTACGAGCAGTACTTC. Translated: CASSQEWVAGGYYEQYF.